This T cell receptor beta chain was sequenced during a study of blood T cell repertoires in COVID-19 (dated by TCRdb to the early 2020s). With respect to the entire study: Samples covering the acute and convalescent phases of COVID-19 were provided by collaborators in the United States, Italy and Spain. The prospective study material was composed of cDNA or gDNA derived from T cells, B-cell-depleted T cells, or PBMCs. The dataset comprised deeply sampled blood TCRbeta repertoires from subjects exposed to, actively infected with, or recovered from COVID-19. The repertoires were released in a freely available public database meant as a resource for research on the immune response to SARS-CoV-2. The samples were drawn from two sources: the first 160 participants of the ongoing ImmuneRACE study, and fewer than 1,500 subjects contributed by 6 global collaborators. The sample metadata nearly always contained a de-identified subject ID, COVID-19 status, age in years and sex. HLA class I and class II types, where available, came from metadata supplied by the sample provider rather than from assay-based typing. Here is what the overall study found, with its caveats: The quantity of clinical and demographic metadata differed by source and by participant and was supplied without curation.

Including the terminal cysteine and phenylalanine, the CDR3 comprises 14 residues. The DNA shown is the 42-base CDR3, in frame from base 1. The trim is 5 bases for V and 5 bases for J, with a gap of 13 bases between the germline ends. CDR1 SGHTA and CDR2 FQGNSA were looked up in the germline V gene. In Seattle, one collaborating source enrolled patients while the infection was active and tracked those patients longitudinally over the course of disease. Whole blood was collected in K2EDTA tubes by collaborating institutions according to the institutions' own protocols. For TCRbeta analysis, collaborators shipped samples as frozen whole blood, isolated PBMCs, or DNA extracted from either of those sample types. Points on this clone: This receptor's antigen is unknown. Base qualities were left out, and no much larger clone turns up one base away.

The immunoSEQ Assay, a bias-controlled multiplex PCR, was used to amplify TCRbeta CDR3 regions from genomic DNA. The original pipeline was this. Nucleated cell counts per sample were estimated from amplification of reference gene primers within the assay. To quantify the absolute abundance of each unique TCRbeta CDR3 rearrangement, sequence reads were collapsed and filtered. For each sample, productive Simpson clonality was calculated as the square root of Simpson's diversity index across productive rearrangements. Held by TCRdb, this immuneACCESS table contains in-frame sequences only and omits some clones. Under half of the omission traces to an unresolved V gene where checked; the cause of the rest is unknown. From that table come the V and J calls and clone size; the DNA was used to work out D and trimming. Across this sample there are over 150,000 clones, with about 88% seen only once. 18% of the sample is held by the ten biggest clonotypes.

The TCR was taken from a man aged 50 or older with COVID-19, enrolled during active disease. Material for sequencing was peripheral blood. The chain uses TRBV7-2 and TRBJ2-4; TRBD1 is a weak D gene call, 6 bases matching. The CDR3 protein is CASSPGAGENIQYF. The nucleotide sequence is TGTGCCAGCAGCCCTGGGGCAGGGGAAAACATTCAGTACTTC.